The 14 T cell receptor beta chains in this list originate from one sample, sequenced in a study of siplizumab effects on memory and regulatory T cells. Some clones are missing from TCRdb's copy, which holds only in-frame ones; the method was immunoSEQ multiplex PCR. The sample carries some 100,000 clones, over 90% recorded once. The specimen sequenced was non-Treg CD4+ T cells sorted from blood. Every receptor here comes from a human donor in good health.

J is TRBJ2-3 and V is TRBV4-2; TRBD2 agrees at 10 bases. The V gene end was trimmed by 0 bases and the J gene end by 3 bases; junction bases not matched to a gene: 6. The germline V gene encodes CDR1 LGHNA and CDR2 YNFKEQ. The CDR3 covers 17 residues. The chain's CDR3 is CASSQEPGLASTDTQYF. In DNA form, the CDR3 reads TGTGCCAGCAGCCAAGAGCCGGGACTAGCGTCGACAGATACGCAGTATTTT.

The V gene is TRBV5-1, the J gene TRBJ1-2; unclear D gene. CDR1 and CDR2 from the germline V gene are SGHRS and YFSETQ. This CDR3 is built from 15 residues. V shed 0 bases and J shed 0 bases, with 9 bases lying between them. As DNA, the CDR3 is TGCGCCAGCAGCTTGGGAAATAGGGCTAACTATGGCTACACCTTC. Its protein is CASSLGNRANYGYTF.

The rearrangement links TRBV9 to TRBJ1-1, with D perhaps matching TRBD1 (5 bases). The CDR3 has 16 amino acids. Trimming took off 2 bases at V and 5 bases at J, with 19 bases between the two ends. The germline V gene encodes CDR1 SGDLS and CDR2 YYNGEE. CDR3 amino acids: CASSVRPGLRGTEAFF. The CDR3 DNA reads TGTGCCAGCAGCGTCAGACCGGGACTCCGAGGGACTGAAGCTTTCTTT.

The rearrangement uses TRBV2 and TRBJ2-7; possible D gene TRBD2, 6 bases. V was shortened by 6 bases and J by 7 bases, with 16 bases between the two germline ends. Per germline, CDR1 SNHLY and CDR2 FYNNEI. The CDR3 consists of 13 residues. The CDR3 DNA reads as TGTGCCAGCAGCTGGGCGGGACGTGGGGAGCAGTACTTC. Translated: CASSWAGRGEQYF.

This chain links TRBV4-3 with TRBJ2-7, with D perhaps being TRBD1 or TRBD2 (5 bases each). Germline CDR1 is LGHNA and CDR2 is YSLEER. Trimming removed 1 base from V and 3 bases from J, with 10 bases in between. The CDR3 runs to 14 residues. The CDR3 sequence is CASSQGGSRYEQYF. CDR3 DNA: TGCGCCAGCAGCCAAGGGGGGTCACGCTACGAGCAGTACTTC.

Of note for this clone: Germline and junction disagree at one end, which may indicate a read error. The chain couples TRBV7-7 to TRBJ2-5; 12 bases are a match to TRBD2. Per the germline V gene, CDR1 is SSHAT and CDR2 is FNYEAQ (reference sequence). The CDR3 consists of 16 residues. CDR3 sequence: CASSLGTSGLQETQYF. The CDR3 bases are TGTGCTAGCAGCTTAGGGACTAGCGGGCTCCAAGAGACCCAGTACTTC.

This chain uses TRBV4-1 with TRBJ2-1; 7 bases map to TRBD2. The germline CDR1 and CDR2 sequences are MGHRA and YSYEKL. With 6 bases clipped from V and 7 bases from J, the junction kept 18 bases outside the gene matches. The CDR3 spans 17 residues. Here the CDR3 DNA reads TGCGCCAGCAGTGACATCGGAGGGAGGGCCCCGGTGAATGAGCAGTTCTTC. Translating gives CASSDIGGRAPVNEQFF.

V gene TRBV15 combines with J gene TRBJ2-1; tentatively, D is TRBD1 (7 bases). Germline values: CDR1 LNHNV, CDR2 YYDKDF (reference sequence). V shed 1 base and J shed 4 bases, with 11 bases lying between them. The CDR3 covers 15 residues. The CDR3 loop is CATSRVGGQYNEQFF. The CDR3 DNA sequence: TGTGCCACCAGCAGAGTCGGGGGACAGTACAATGAGCAGTTCTTC.

The rearrangement uses TRBV19 and TRBJ1-4; D might be TRBD1 (5 bases). The CDR3 totals 14 residues. Germline assignment: CDR1 LNHDA and CDR2 SQIVND (reference sequence). V was cut by 7 bases and J by 5 bases, with 14 bases left in between. The CDR3 loop reads CASTVAGQNEKLFF. The CDR3, as DNA: TGTGCCAGTACTGTGGCAGGGCAGAATGAAAAACTGTTTTTT. Using reference TRBV19 and TRBJ1-4 for the parts outside the CDR3, the full variable domain is DGGITQSPKYLFRKEGQNVTLSCEQNLNHDAMYWYRQDPGQGLRLIYYSQIVNDFQKGDIAEGYSVSREKKESFPLTVTSAQKNPTAFYLCASTVAGQNEKLFFGSGTQLSVL.

V is TRBV7-2 and J is TRBJ2-7; a possible D gene is TRBD2 (6 bases). The CDR3 spans 13 residues. Trimming left V 5 bases short and J 1 base short, with 9 bases between. Germline V gene data show CDR1 as SGHTA and CDR2 as FQGNSA. The CDR3 DNA follows: TGTGCCAGCAGCCCAGGGAGGTCCTACGAGCAGTACTTC. Protein: CASSPGRSYEQYF.

The rearrangement uses TRBV11-3 and TRBJ2-1, with 7 bases aligning to TRBD2. Germline V lookup: CDR1 SGHNT, CDR2 YENEEA. The ends lost 1 base at V and 1 base at J; junction bases unmatched: 7. The CDR3 has 17 residues. In DNA, the CDR3 is TGTGCCAGCAGCTTAGCCTTCGGCGGGAGATCCTACAATGAGCAGTTCTTC. It encodes CASSLAFGGRSYNEQFF.

The chain links TRBV5-4 to TRBJ2-3, with D maybe TRBD2 (6 bases). Germline V gene sequence: CDR1 SGHNT, CDR2 YYREEE (reference sequence). The length of the CDR3 is 15 residues. V lost 3 bases and J 5 bases, leaving 16 bases between the germline ends. The CDR3 loop reads CASSSVGLLGDTQYF. CDR3 coding DNA: TGTGCCAGCAGCTCTGTGGGACTCTTAGGAGATACGCAGTATTTT.

The V call is TRBV6-1, the J call TRBJ2-1; 8 bases are a match to TRBD2. Germline loops: CDR1 MNHNS, CDR2 SASEGT. V gave up 8 bases and J gave up 5 bases; unmatched junction bases: 5. The length of the CDR3 is 13 residues. The CDR3 here is CASREAGDNEQFF. The CDR3 DNA follows: TGTGCCAGCCGGGAAGCGGGAGACAATGAGCAGTTCTTC.

V usage is TRBV4-1 and J usage is TRBJ2-7; maybe TRBD1 (5 bases). The CDR3 runs to 15 residues. The germline V gene encodes CDR1 MGHRA and CDR2 YSYEKL. Trimming pared 1 base from V and 0 bases from J, leaving 10 bases between. For the CDR3, the DNA is TGCGCCAGCAGCCAAGGGGGCCAGAGCTCCTACGAGCAGTACTTC. Protein product: CASSQGGQSSYEQYF.